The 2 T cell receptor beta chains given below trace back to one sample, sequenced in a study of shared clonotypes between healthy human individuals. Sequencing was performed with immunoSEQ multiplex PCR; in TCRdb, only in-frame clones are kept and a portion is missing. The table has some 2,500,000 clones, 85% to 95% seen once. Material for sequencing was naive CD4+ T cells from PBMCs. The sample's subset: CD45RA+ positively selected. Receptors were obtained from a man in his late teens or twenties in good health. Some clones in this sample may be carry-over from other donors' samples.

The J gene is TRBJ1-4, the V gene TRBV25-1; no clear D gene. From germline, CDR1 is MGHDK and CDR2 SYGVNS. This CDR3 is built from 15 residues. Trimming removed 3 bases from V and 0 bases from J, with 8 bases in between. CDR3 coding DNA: TGTGCCAGCAGTGACACAGCGCCAACTAATGAAAAACTGTTTTTT. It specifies CASSDTAPTNEKLFF.

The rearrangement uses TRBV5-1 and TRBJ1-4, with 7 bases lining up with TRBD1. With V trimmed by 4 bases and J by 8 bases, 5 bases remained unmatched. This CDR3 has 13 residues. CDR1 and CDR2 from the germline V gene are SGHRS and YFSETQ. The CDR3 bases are TGCGCCAGCAGCCCAAACAGGGGAGAAAAACTGTTTTTT. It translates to CASSPNRGEKLFF.